The 20 T cell receptor beta chains below come from one sample, sequenced in a study of cytomegalovirus exposure and HLA in healthy donors. TCRdb's copy holds only in-frame clones and misses some; the assay was immunoSEQ multiplex PCR. The sample shows hundreds of thousands of clones, around 80% of them seen only once. The sample consisted of PBMCs. The source of these receptors is a woman in her twenties or thirties in good health and CMV-seropositive.

This clone was seen more than once but under ten times. The genes are TRBV6-5 and TRBJ1-5; no definite D call. CDR1 MNHEY and CDR2 SVGAGI come from the germline V gene. The V end lost 5 bases, the J end lost 5 bases, and 16 bases lay between the germline ends. The CDR3 length is 15 residues. CDR3 in amino acids: CASSRSLGLDQPQHF. Here the CDR3 DNA reads TGTGCCAGCAGTCGATCTCTAGGACTGGATCAGCCCCAGCATTTT.

The chain uses TRBV7-9 and TRBJ2-7, with a tentative D call TRBD2 (6 bases). The germline V and J ends were trimmed by 2 bases and 6 bases, with 14 bases remaining between them. Germline V lookup: CDR1 SEHNR, CDR2 FQNEAQ (reference sequence). This CDR3 has 14 amino acids. DNA for the CDR3: TGTGCCAGCAGCTTAAAGGGACTTACCTCCGAGCAGTACTTC. Protein sequence: CASSLKGLTSEQYF.

CDR3 residues: CASSVVADGYEQYF. The CDR3 coding sequence is TGTGCCAGCAGCGTAGTTGCGGATGGCTACGAGCAGTACTTC. V and J are TRBV9 and TRBJ2-7; D unresolved. V was trimmed by 0 bases and J by 3 bases, leaving 10 bases between them. The CDR3 loop spans 14 amino acids. The germline V gene encodes CDR1 SGDLS and CDR2 YYNGEE.

The chain has TRBV19 and TRBJ1-1, with D maybe TRBD1 (6 bases). The CDR3 runs to 16 residues. Germline V gene lookup returns CDR1 LNHDA and CDR2 SQIVND (reference sequence). V was shortened by 1 base and J by 6 bases, with 18 bases between the two germline ends. The chain's CDR3 is CASSIAEGTSRSEAFF. The CDR3 nucleotides are TGTGCCAGTAGTATAGCCGAGGGGACAAGCCGATCTGAAGCTTTCTTT.

The V call is TRBV27, the J call TRBJ2-1; 8 positions agree with TRBD2. Germline V lookup: CDR1 MNHEY, CDR2 SMNVEV (reference sequence). The CDR3 runs to 16 residues. J gave up 5 bases and V 2 bases, and 8 bases lay outside the gene matches. The CDR3 DNA is TGTGCCAGCAGTTTAAGCCCGACTAGCGTGGACAATGAGCAGTTCTTC. It is translated as CASSLSPTSVDNEQFF.

This clone occurred once. V usage is TRBV30 and J usage is TRBJ1-2; D gene ambiguous. Trimming pared 5 bases from V and 4 bases from J, leaving 14 bases between. The CDR3 contains 13 residues. CDR1 and CDR2 from the germline V gene are GTSNPN and SVGIG (reference sequence). The CDR3 coding sequence is TGTGCCTGGTCAGTCCAGTCCTTCTATGGCTACACCTTC. Its translation is CAWSVQSFYGYTF.

The count of this clone is one. The V call is TRBV7-6, the J call TRBJ2-7; D is unclear. V lost 5 bases and J 0 bases, leaving 11 bases between the germline ends. Germline-derived CDR1 and CDR2 are SGHVS and FNYEAQ. The CDR3 runs 14 residues. The CDR3 here is CASSRGTVSYEQYF. The CDR3 nucleotides are TGTGCCAGCAGCCGAGGAACAGTCTCCTACGAGCAGTACTTC.

J is TRBJ1-1 and V is TRBV5-1; D is uncertain. Germline V lookup: CDR1 SGHRS, CDR2 YFSETQ. V lost 3 bases to trimming and J lost 7 bases, with 10 bases between them. This CDR3 has 12 residues. In DNA form, the CDR3 reads TGCGCCAGCAGCTCCCTTGTGGGTGAAGCTTTCTTT. Translating gives CASSSLVGEAFF.

This clone has only one observation. V gene TRBV6-6 combines with J gene TRBJ2-7; perhaps TRBD1 as D (7 bases). Germline assignment: CDR1 MNHNY and CDR2 SVGAGI (reference sequence). The CDR3 is 14 residues long. V was cut by 4 bases and J by 3 bases, with 13 bases left in between. CDR3 DNA: TGTGCCAGCAGTTCGACAGGGACTTACTACGAGCAGTACTTC. As protein: CASSSTGTYYEQYF.

The J gene is TRBJ1-2, the V gene TRBV11-3, with a tentative D call TRBD1 (5 bases). This CDR3 is 13 amino acids long. Trimming took 9 bases from V and 0 from J, leaving 11 bases between them. Looked up from germline, CDR1 is SGHNT and CDR2 is YENEEA. CDR3 sequence reads: CASTDRANYGYTF. CDR3 coding DNA: TGTGCCAGTACCGACAGAGCTAACTATGGCTACACCTTC.

The chain joins TRBV5-4 to TRBJ2-1, with D hard to call. Trimming removed 2 bases at V and 2 bases at J, with 11 bases between. The CDR3 length is 15 residues. The germline V gene encodes CDR1 SGHNT and CDR2 YYREEE (reference sequence). DNA for the CDR3: TGTGCCAGCAGCTTCGGTCCCGCGACCTACAATGAGCAGTTCTTC. Protein product: CASSFGPATYNEQFF.

This chain links TRBV5-4 with TRBJ2-1, with TRBD2 matching over 7 bases. Germline V gene sequence: CDR1 SGHNT, CDR2 YYREEE (reference sequence). V lost 2 bases and J lost 10; bases outside the gene matches: 9. The CDR3 totals 14 residues. This CDR3 reads CASSFWLAEGEQFF. CDR3 sequence (DNA): TGTGCCAGCAGCTTTTGGCTAGCGGAGGGGGAGCAGTTCTTC.

The genes are TRBV28 and TRBJ1-4, with D perhaps TRBD1 (6 bases). Germline V gene data show CDR1 as MDHEN and CDR2 as SYDVKM. The CDR3 contains 14 residues. The V gene lost 2 bases and the J gene lost 8 bases, with 12 bases spanning the gap. The CDR3 protein is CASSLGGAGEKLFF. CDR3 DNA sequence: TGTGCCAGCAGTTTAGGGGGCGCAGGGGAAAAACTGTTTTTT.

The chain couples TRBV4-3 to TRBJ1-1; no clear D. The CDR3 contains 16 residues. V was cut by 4 bases and J by 5 bases, with 20 bases left in between. Germline-derived CDR1 and CDR2 are LGHNA and YSLEER. The DNA of the CDR3 is TGCGCCAGCAGCCGCGCGACGGGCCAGGTGTGGACTGAAGCTTTCTTT. It codes for CASSRATGQVWTEAFF.

This sequence joins TRBV6-6 and TRBJ1-1; the D is unclear. The CDR3 sequence is 14 residues long. Looked up from germline, CDR1 is MNHNY and CDR2 is SVGAGI (reference sequence). V was trimmed by 2 bases and J by 0 bases, leaving 7 bases between them. CDR3 nucleotides: TGTGCCAGCAGTTACGTAGATGTGAACACTGAAGCTTTCTTT. Translating it yields CASSYVDVNTEAFF.

This chain connects TRBV6-1 to TRBJ1-5; D remains unclear. Germline loops: CDR1 MNHNS, CDR2 SASEGT. The CDR3 runs to 12 residues. The V end lost 6 bases, the J end lost 4 bases, and 7 bases lay between the germline ends. CDR3: CASRLINQPQHF. The CDR3 nucleotides read TGTGCCAGCAGGCTCATTAATCAGCCCCAGCATTTT.

V and J are TRBV6-6 and TRBJ2-7; TRBD2 agrees at 7 bases. Germline CDR1 reads MNHNY; CDR2 reads SVGAGI (reference sequence). CDR3 length equals 15 residues. V lost 7 bases, J lost 1 base, and 10 bases stayed unmatched. DNA of the CDR3: TGTGCCAGCACCAAAGGCCTGGGGGGGTCCTACGAGCAGTACTTC. This translates into CASTKGLGGSYEQYF.

This clone was counted a few times. The CDR3 DNA sequence: TGTGCCACCGGTGAGGGGACTCTCACCGGGGAGCTGTTTTTT. Protein sequence: CATGEGTLTGELFF. The genes are TRBV5-4 and TRBJ2-2, with a possible D match to TRBD2 (6 bases). The CDR3 has 14 residues. Germline assignment: CDR1 SGHNT and CDR2 YYREEE (reference sequence). The V gene lost 9 bases and the J gene lost 4 bases, with 16 bases spanning the gap.

This chain links TRBV12-2 with TRBJ1-1. TRBV12-2 is termed a pseudogene. This CDR3 has 11 amino acids. The CDR3 coding sequence is TGTGCAAGTCGCTTTTACAATAGGGCTTTCTTT. Encoded protein: CASRFYNRAFF.

This sequence joins TRBV19 and TRBJ1-2; no clear D gene. The CDR3 is 16 amino acids. Per germline, CDR1 LNHDA and CDR2 SQIVND (reference sequence). Trimming removed 1 base at V and 1 base at J, with 13 bases between. The DNA for the CDR3 is TGTGCCAGTAGTATAGGCCCACACGTATTTAACTATGGCTACACCTTC. Residues: CASSIGPHVFNYGYTF.